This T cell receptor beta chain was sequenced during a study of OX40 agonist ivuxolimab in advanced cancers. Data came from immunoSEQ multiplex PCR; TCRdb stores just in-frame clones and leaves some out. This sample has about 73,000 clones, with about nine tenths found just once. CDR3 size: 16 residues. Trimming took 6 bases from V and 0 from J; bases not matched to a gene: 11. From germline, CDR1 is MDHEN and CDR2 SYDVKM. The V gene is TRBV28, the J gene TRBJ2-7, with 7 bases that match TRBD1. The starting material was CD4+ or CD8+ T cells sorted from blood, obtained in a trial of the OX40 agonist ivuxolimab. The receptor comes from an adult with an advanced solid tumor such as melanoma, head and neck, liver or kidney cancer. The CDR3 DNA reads TGTGCCAGCAGGGCACAGGGGACCTTCAGCTCCTACGAGCAGTACTTC. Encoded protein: CASRAQGTFSSYEQYF.